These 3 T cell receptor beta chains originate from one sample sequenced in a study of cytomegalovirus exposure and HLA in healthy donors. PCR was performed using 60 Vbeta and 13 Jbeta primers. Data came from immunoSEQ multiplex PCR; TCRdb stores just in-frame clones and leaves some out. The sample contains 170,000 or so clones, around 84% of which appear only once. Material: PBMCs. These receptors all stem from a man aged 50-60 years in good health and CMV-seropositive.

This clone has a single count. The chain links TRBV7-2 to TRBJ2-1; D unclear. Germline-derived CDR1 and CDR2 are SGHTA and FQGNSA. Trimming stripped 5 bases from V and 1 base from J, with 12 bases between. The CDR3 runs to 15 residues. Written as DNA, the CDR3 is TGTGCCAGCAGCGACCCGGGTAAATCCTACAATGAGCAGTTCTTC. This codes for CASSDPGKSYNEQFF.

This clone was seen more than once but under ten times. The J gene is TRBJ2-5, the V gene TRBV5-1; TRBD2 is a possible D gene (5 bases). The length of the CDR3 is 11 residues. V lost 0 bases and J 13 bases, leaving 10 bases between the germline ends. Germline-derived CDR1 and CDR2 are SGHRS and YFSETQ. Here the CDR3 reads CASSLAGSAYF. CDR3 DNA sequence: TGCGCCAGCAGCTTGGCTGGTAGCGCGTACTTC.

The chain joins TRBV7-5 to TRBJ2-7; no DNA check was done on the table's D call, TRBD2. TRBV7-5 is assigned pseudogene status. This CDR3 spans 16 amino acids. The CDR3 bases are TGTGCCAGAAGCCCCTCGGGACTAGCGGGGGGAGACGAGCAGTACTTC. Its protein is CARSPSGLAGGDEQYF.